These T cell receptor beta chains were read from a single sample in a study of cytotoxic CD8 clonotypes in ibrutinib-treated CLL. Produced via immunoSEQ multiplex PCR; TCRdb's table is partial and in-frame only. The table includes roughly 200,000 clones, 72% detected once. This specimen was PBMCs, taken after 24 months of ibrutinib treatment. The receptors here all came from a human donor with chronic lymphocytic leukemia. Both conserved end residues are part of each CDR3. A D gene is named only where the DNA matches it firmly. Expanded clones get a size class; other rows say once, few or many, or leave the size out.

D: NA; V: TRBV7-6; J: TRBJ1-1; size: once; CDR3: CASSLRPGVNTEAFF; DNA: TGTGCCAGCAGCTTACGTCCGGGGGTGAACACTGAAGCTTTCTTT
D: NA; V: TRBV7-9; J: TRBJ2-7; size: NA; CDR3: CASSLVERSYEQYF; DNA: TGTGCCAGCAGCTTGGTTGAGCGCAGCTACGAGCAGTACTTC
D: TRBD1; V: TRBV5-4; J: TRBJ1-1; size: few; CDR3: CASSLAGQGGAFF; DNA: TGTGCCAGCAGCTTGGCAGGACAGGGAGGAGCTTTCTTT
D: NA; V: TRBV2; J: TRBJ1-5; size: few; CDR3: CASSDRTLNQPQHF; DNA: TGTGCCAGCAGTGATAGGACACTCAATCAGCCCCAGCATTTT
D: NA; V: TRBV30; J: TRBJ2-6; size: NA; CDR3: CAIDNSGANVLTF; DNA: TGTGCCATAGACAACTCTGGGGCCAACGTCCTGACTTTC
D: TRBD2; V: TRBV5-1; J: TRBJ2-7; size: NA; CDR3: CASRPTSGRVYEQYF; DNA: TGCGCCAGCAGGCCGACTAGCGGGAGGGTCTACGAGCAGTACTTC
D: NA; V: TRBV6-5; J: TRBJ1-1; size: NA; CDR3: CASSPNPTNTEAFF; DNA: TGTGCCAGCAGCCCCAATCCGACGAACACTGAAGCTTTCTTT
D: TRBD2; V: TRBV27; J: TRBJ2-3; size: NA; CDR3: CASRRLRAGEGTDTQYF; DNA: TGTGCCAGCAGACGCCTCAGGGCGGGAGAGGGAACAGATACGCAGTATTTT
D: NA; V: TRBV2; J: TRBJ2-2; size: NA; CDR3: CASKTGLTYTGELFF; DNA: TGTGCCAGCAAGACGGGACTGACTTACACCGGGGAGCTGTTTTTT
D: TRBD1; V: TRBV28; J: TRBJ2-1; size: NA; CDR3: CASSLLIFGRGQGNNEQFF; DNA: TGTGCCAGCAGTTTATTAATCTTTGGTCGGGGACAGGGCAACAATGAGCAGTTCTTC
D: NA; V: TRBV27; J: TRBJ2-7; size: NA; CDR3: CASSFSWGYEQYF; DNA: TGTGCCAGCAGTTTTTCGTGGGGCTACGAGCAGTACTTC
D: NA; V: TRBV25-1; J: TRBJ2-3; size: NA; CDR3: CATSTDTQYF; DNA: TGTGCCACCTCCACAGATACGCAGTATTTT
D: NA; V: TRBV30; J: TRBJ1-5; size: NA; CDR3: CAWSVRGTRNQPQHF; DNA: TGTGCCTGGAGTGTACGGGGGACTCGCAATCAGCCCCAGCATTTT
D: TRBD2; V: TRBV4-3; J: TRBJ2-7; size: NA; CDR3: CASSQGSLSGRLTYEQYF; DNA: TGCGCCAGCAGCCAGGGGAGCCTTAGCGGGAGGTTAACCTACGAGCAGTACTTC
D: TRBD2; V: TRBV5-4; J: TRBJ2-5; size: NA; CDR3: CASSLRGRGSQETQYF; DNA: TGTGCCAGCAGCTTGCGAGGGAGGGGAAGCCAAGAGACCCAGTACTTC
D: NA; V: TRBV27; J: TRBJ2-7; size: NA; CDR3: CASSFSTPTYEQYF; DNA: TGTGCCAGCAGTTTCTCTACCCCCACCTACGAGCAGTACTTC
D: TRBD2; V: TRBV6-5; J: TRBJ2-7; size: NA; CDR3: CASSSRTSGSDEQYF; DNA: TGTGCCAGCAGTTCCCGGACTAGCGGGAGCGACGAGCAGTACTTC
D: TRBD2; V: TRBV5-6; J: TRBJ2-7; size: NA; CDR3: CASSTTSGSYEQYF; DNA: TGTGCCAGCAGTACGACTAGCGGGAGCTACGAGCAGTACTTC
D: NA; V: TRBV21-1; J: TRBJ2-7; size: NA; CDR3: CASSRTSGRYEQYF; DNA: TGTGCCAGCAGCCGGACTAGCGGGAGGTACGAGCAGTACTTC
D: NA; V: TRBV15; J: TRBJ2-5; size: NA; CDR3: CATSPRVGGAGETQYF; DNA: TGTGCCACCAGCCCCCGGGTCGGGGGAGCAGGGGAGACCCAGTACTTC
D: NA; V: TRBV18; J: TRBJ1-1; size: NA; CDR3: CASSPIWENTEAFF; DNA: TGTGCCAGCTCACCAATATGGGAGAACACTGAAGCTTTCTTT
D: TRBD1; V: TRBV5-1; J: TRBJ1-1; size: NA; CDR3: CASSFGQGVVTEAFF; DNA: TGCGCCAGCAGCTTTGGACAGGGGGTGGTTACTGAAGCTTTCTTT
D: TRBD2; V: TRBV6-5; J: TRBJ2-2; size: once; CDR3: CASSNSGRWTGELFF; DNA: TGTGCCAGCAGTAATAGCGGGAGATGGACCGGGGAGCTGTTTTTT
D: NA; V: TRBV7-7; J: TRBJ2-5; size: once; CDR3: CASSLDQAETQYF; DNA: TGTGCTAGCAGCTTAGATCAAGCGGAGACCCAGTACTTC
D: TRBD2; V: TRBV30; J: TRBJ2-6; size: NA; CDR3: CAWKGDYAYSGANVLTF; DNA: TGTGCCTGGAAAGGGGACTACGCCTACTCTGGGGCCAACGTCCTGACTTTC
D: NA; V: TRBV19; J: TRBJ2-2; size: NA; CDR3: CATTIWGYGTVNTGELFF; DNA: TGTGCCACCACAATTTGGGGGTACGGGACGGTGAACACCGGGGAGCTGTTTTTT
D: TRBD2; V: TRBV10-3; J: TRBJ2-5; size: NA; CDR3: CAIGAGGPGETQYF; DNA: TGTGCCATTGGAGCGGGAGGGCCTGGTGAGACCCAGTACTTC
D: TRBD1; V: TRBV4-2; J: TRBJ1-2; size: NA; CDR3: CASSQDQGMVGTGHGYTF; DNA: TGTGCCAGCAGCCAAGATCAGGGAATGGTGGGGACAGGGCATGGCTACACCTTC
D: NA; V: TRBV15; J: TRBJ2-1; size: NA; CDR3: CATSRDPTNEQFF; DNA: TGTGCCACCAGCAGAGATCCTACCAATGAGCAGTTCTTC
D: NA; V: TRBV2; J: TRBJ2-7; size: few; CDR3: CATKTEFYEQYF; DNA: TGTGCCACCAAGACCGAATTCTACGAGCAGTACTTC
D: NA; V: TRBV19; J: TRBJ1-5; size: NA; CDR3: CASSIGQRVNQPQHF; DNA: TGTGCCAGTAGTATAGGACAGAGAGTCAATCAGCCCCAGCATTTT
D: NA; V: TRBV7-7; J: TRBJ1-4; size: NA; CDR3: CASRLDNGPRATNEKLFF; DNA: TGTGCCAGCAGGCTTGACAATGGACCTCGGGCAACTAATGAAAAACTGTTTTTT
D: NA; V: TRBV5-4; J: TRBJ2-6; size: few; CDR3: CASRRQAGANVLTF; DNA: TGTGCCAGCAGGCGGCAGGCTGGGGCCAACGTCCTGACTTTC
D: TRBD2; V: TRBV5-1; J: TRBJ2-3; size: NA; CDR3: CASSPPVAGRTLSTDTQYF; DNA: TGCGCCAGCAGCCCCCCCGTAGCGGGGAGAACCCTTAGCACAGATACGCAGTATTTT
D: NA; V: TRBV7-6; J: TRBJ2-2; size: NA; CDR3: CASSLAINTGELFF; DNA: TGTGCCAGCAGCTTAGCGATCAACACCGGGGAGCTGTTTTTT
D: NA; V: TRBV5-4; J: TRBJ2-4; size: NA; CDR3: CATMDSVAKNIQYF; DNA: TGTGCCACTATGGACAGCGTAGCCAAAAACATTCAGTACTTC
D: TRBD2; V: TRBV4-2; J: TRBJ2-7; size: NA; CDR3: CASSYWGREGYEQYF; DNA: TGTGCCAGCAGCTATTGGGGGCGGGAGGGTTACGAGCAGTACTTC
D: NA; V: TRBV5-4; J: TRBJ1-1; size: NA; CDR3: CASSLANSGNTEAFF; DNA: TGTGCCAGCAGCTTGGCCAACTCAGGGAACACTGAAGCTTTCTTT
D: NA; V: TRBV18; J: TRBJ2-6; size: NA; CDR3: CASSPPSSGANVLTF; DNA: TGTGCCAGCTCACCCCCCTCGTCTGGGGCCAACGTCCTGACTTTC
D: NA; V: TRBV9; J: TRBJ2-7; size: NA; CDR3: CASSVPRGVSYEQYF; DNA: TGTGCCAGCAGCGTGCCCCGGGGAGTGAGCTACGAGCAGTACTTC
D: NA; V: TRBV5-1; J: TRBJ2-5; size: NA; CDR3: CASSFDWETQYF; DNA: TGCGCCAGCAGTTTCGATTGGGAGACCCAGTACTTC
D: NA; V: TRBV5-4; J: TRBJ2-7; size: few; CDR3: CASSSAYEQYF; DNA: TGTGCCAGCAGCTCAGCCTACGAGCAGTACTTC
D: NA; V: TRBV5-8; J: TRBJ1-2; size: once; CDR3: CASSFFGHNYGYTF; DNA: TGTGCCAGCAGCTTTTTTGGGCATAACTATGGCTACACCTTC
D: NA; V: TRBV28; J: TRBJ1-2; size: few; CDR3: CASNSGGYGYTF; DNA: TGTGCCAGCAACTCGGGCGGCTATGGCTACACCTTC
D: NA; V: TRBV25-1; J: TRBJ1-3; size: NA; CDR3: CASSDPTGPGNTIYF; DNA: TGTGCCAGCAGTGACCCCACGGGGCCTGGAAACACCATATATTTT
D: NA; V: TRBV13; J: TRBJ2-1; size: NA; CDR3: CASSLRGDEQFF; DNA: TGTGCCAGCAGCTTGCGGGGAGATGAGCAGTTCTTC
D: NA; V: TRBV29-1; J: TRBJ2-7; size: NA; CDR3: CSVRGGTSYEQYF; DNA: TGCAGCGTTAGGGGGGGAACCTCCTACGAGCAGTACTTC
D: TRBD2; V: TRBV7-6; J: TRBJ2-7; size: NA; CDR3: CASRPGLAGDEQYF; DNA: TGTGCCAGCAGACCTGGACTAGCGGGAGACGAGCAGTACTTC
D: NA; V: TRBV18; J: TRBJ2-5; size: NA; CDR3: CASSPFNSLETQYF; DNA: TGTGCCAGCTCACCGTTTAATTCGTTGGAGACCCAGTACTTC
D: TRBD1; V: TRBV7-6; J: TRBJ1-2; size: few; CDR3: CASSPRTGLGYTF; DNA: TGTGCCAGCAGCCCTAGGACAGGGCTTGGCTACACCTTC
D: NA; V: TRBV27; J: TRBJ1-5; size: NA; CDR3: CASSRGRGFGNQPQHF; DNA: TGTGCCAGCAGCCGAGGCCGGGGGTTCGGCAATCAGCCCCAGCATTTT
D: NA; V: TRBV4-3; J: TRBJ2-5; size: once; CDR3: CASSQERRDFETQYF; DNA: TGCGCCAGCAGCCAAGAAAGGCGGGACTTCGAGACCCAGTACTTC
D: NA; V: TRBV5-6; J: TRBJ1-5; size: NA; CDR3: CASSLAWDQPQHF; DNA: TGTGCCAGCAGCTTGGCCTGGGATCAGCCCCAGCATTTT
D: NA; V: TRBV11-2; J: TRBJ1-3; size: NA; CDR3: CASSLARSSGNTIYF; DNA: TGTGCCAGCAGCTTAGCCCGTAGCTCTGGAAACACCATATATTTT
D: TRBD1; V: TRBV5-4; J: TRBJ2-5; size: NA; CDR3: CASSLPGGRETQYF; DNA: TGTGCCAGCAGCTTGCCAGGGGGTCGGGAGACCCAGTACTTC
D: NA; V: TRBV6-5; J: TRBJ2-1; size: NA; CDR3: CASSGMSYNEQFF; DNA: TGTGCCAGCAGTGGGATGTCCTACAATGAGCAGTTCTTC
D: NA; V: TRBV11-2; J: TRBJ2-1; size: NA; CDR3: CASSPSDGSSYNEQFF; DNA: TGTGCCAGCAGCCCCTCTGACGGGAGCTCCTACAATGAGCAGTTCTTC
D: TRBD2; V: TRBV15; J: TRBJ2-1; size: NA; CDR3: CATSSTRESANEQFF; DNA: TGTGCCACCAGCAGTACGCGGGAGTCTGCAAATGAGCAGTTCTTC
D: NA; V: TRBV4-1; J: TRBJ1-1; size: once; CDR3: CASSQGVMNTEAFF; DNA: TGCGCCAGCAGCCAAGGGGTAATGAACACTGAAGCTTTCTTT
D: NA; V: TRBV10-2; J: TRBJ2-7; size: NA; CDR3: CASREDPNSYEQYF; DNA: TGCGCCAGCAGAGAAGACCCGAACTCCTACGAGCAGTACTTC